The 10 T cell receptor beta chains below were found in one sample sequenced in a study of long-term antiretroviral therapy in people with HIV. At the survey level, the v3.0 immunoSEQ assay was run. Here immunoSEQ multiplex PCR was the method, and the copy in TCRdb shows in-frame clones only, minus some. The table includes about 39,000 clones, less than 90% detected once. This specimen consisted of unsorted PBMCs, obtained just before starting antiretroviral therapy. All receptors come from a woman younger than 35 with HIV.

This chain uses TRBV4-3 with TRBJ2-1; D gene ambiguous. The CDR3 extends over 15 amino acids. Germline assignment: CDR1 LGHNA and CDR2 YSLEER. The germline V and J ends were trimmed by 5 bases and 0 bases, with 11 bases remaining between them. CDR3: CASSARSNSYNEQFF. In DNA form, the CDR3 reads TGCGCCAGCAGCGCTAGATCTAACTCCTACAATGAGCAGTTCTTC.

The CDR3 loop is CASSLDAGAYNEQFF. CDR3 bases: TGCGCCAGCAGCTTAGATGCGGGAGCCTACAATGAGCAGTTCTTC. The rearrangement links TRBV5-1 to TRBJ2-1, with 7 bases identical to TRBD2. Germline V lookup: CDR1 SGHRS, CDR2 YFSETQ. CDR3 length: 15 amino acids. Unmatched junction bases numbered 4, after V lost 2 bases and J lost 2 bases.

J is TRBJ2-6 and V is TRBV5-4; perhaps TRBD1 as D (6 bases). V was pared by 5 bases and J by 0 bases, with 15 bases between. CDR3 length equals 17 residues. Germline V gives CDR1 SGHNT, CDR2 YYREEE (reference sequence). The CDR3 here is CASRRGQRISGANVLTF. CDR3 in DNA: TGTGCCAGCAGGCGAGGACAGAGGATCTCTGGGGCCAACGTCCTGACTTTC.

The chain combines TRBV5-1 with TRBJ2-3; D call uncertain. Germline CDR1 is SGHRS and CDR2 is YFSETQ. Trimming took 6 bases from V and 0 from J, leaving 14 bases between them. The CDR3 is 15 residues long. CDR3 residues: CASKYSGASTDTQYF. The CDR3 coding sequence is TGCGCCAGCAAATATTCAGGAGCTAGCACAGATACGCAGTATTTT. Variable domain in full (rest from reference TRBV5-1 and TRBJ2-3): KAGVTQTPRYLIKTRGQQVTLSCSPISGHRSVSWYQQTPGQGLQFLFEYFSETQRNKGNFPGRFSGRQFSNSRSEMNVSTLELGDSALYLCASKYSGASTDTQYFGPGTRLTVL.

The gene calls are TRBV28 and TRBJ2-1, with 9 nucleotides matching TRBD2. Germline V gene data show CDR1 as MDHEN and CDR2 as SYDVKM. CDR3 length: 17 residues. The V and J ends lost 6 bases and 0 bases, in that order; junction bases with no gene match: 9. CDR3 coding DNA: TGTGCCAGCAGCTTACTCCGACTAGCGGACTCCTACAATGAGCAGTTCTTC. Protein sequence: CASSLLRLADSYNEQFF.

The V and J genes are TRBV10-3 and TRBJ2-5; 7 bases agree with TRBD1. Germline V gene data show CDR1 as ENHRY and CDR2 as SYGVKD. Trimming cost V 11 bases and J 3 bases; bases outside gene matches: 9. The length of the CDR3 is 13 residues. The CDR3 DNA reads as TGTGCCGTTGGGGACAGTAAGAAAGAGACCCAGTACTTC. It yields the protein CAVGDSKKETQYF.

In this sample, this clone turned up a few times. The chain joins TRBV21-1 to TRBJ1-2; the D call of TRBD1 is as the table states it, not checked on the DNA. TRBV21-1 is a pseudogene locus. This CDR3 comprises 15 residues. As DNA, the CDR3 is TGTGCCAGCAGCAAAAGCAAGCAGGGGCGAGGTGGCTACACCTTC. Its translation: CASSKSKQGRGGYTF.

The genes are TRBV4-1 and TRBJ2-5; D is perhaps TRBD2 (5 bases). This CDR3 has 20 residues. Germline lookup yields CDR1 MGHRA and CDR2 YSYEKL. V was trimmed by 0 bases and J by 7 bases, leaving 30 bases between them. The CDR3 region is CASSQDPGSLGGTSRGTQYF. As DNA, the CDR3 is TGCGCCAGCAGCCAAGATCCGGGAAGTCTCGGTGGCACGAGTCGGGGGACCCAGTACTTC.

This chain links TRBV5-1 with TRBJ1-4; D may be TRBD1 (6 bases). Between the trimmed V and J ends, which lost 4 bases and 7 bases, there was a span of 17 bases. The CDR3 extends over 15 amino acids. In germline, CDR1 is SGHRS, CDR2 YFSETQ. The CDR3 region is CASSTLGGLSEKLFF. DNA for the CDR3: TGCGCCAGCAGCACCTTGGGGGGGCTGAGTGAAAAACTGTTTTTT.

The table lists this clone with a count of one. The chain is built from TRBV18 and TRBJ2-1; no reliable D call. Deletions cut 2 bases from V and 0 bases from J, with 8 bases between. The CDR3 has 15 residues. Per germline, CDR1 KGHSH and CDR2 LQKENI. The CDR3 bases are TGTGCCAGCTCACCAAGCGATAACTCCTACAATGAGCAGTTCTTC. Translated: CASSPSDNSYNEQFF.